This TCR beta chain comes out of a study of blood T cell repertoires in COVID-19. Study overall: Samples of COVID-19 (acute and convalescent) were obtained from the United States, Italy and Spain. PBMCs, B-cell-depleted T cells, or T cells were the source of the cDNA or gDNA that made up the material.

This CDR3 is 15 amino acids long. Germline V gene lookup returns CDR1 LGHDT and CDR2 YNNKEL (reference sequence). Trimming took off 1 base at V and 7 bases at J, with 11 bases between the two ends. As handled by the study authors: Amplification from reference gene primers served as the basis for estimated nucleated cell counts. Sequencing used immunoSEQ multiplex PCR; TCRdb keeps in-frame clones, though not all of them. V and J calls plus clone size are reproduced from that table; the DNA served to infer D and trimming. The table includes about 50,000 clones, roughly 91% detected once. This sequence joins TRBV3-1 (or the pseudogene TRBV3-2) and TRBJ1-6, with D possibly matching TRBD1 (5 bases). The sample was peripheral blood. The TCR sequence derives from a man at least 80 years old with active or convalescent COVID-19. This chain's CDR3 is CASSQVRGVNSPLHF. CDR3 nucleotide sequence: TGTGCCAGCAGCCAAGTTCGGGGGGTAAATTCACCCCTCCACTTT.